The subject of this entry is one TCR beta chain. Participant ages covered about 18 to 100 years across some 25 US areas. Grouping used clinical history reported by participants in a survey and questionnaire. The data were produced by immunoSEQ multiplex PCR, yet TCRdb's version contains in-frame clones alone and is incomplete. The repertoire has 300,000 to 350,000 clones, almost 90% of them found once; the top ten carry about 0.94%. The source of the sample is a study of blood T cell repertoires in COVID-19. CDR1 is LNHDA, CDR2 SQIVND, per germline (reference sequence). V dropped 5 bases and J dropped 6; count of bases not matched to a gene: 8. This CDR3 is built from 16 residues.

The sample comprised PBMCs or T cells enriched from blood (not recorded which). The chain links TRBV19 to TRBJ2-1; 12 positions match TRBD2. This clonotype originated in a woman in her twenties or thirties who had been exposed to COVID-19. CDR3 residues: CASSAPTSGSINEQFF. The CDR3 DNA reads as TGTGCCAGTAGTGCCCCGACTAGCGGGAGTATCAATGAGCAGTTCTTC.